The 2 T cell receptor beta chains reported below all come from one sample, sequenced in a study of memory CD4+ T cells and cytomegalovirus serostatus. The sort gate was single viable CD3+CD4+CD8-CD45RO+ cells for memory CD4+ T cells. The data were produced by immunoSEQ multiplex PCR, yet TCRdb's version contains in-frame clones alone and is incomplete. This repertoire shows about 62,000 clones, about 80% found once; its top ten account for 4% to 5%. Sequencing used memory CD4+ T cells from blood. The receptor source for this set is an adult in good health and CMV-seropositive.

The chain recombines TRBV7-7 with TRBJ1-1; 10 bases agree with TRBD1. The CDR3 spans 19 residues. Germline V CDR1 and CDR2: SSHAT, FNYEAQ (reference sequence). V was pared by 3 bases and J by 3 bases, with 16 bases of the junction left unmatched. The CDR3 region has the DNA TGTGCCAGCAGCTTGACTGGGGGACAGGGGCTTCTTCCGTACACTGAAGCTTTCTTT. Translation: CASSLTGGQGLLPYTEAFF.

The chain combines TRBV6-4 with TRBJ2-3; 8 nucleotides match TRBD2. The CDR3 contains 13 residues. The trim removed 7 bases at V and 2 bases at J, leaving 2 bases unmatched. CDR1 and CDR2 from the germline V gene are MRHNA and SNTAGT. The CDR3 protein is CASNSGVTDTQYF. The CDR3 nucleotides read TGTGCCAGCAATAGCGGGGTCACAGATACGCAGTATTTT.